These 11 T cell receptor beta chains were sequenced from one sample in a study of beta chain features in type 1 diabetes. Of the isolated RNA, all was reverse transcribed, and so the sequenced material was expressed TCRB transcripts. Data came from immunoSEQ multiplex PCR; TCRdb stores just in-frame clones and leaves some out. The sample records approximately 330,000 clones, roughly 9.6% being singletons. Sequences were obtained from naive CD4+ T cells from blood. All receptors come from a woman aged 25 to 45 in good health.

This clone has more than one count but fewer than ten. The rearrangement uses TRBV6-6 and TRBJ2-5; a possible D gene is TRBD1 (6 bases). Trimming took 4 bases from V and 5 from J, leaving 11 bases between them. The CDR3 sequence is 13 residues long. The germline V gene has CDR1 MNHNY and CDR2 SVGAGI (reference sequence). CDR3 in DNA: TGTGCCAGCAGTTCACAGGGTGGGGAGACCCAGTACTTC. This codes for CASSSQGGETQYF.

This clone occurred a few times. The chain is built from TRBV27 and TRBJ2-1, with 12 bases fitting TRBD2. The J segment lost 7 bases and the V segment lost 0 bases, leaving 4 bases of the junction unmatched. CDR3 size: 16 residues. Germline CDR1 and CDR2: MNHEY and SMNVEV (reference sequence). The CDR3 protein is CASSLSGTSGRNEQFF. DNA of the CDR3: TGTGCCAGCAGTTTATCGGGAACTAGCGGGAGGAATGAGCAGTTCTTC.

This rearrangement joins TRBV7-2 to TRBJ2-1, with 9 bases matching TRBD2. Unmatched junction bases numbered 9, after V lost 2 bases and J lost 7 bases. In germline, CDR1 is SGHTA, CDR2 FQGNSA. The CDR3 contains 16 residues. CDR3 DNA sequence: TGTGCCAGCAGCTTATCCCCAGCGGGAGGCTCGAATGAGCAGTTCTTC. Encoded protein: CASSLSPAGGSNEQFF.

In its sample, this clone was seen a few times. The V call is TRBV7-3, the J call TRBJ1-2; no firm D call. V was shortened by 0 bases and J by 8 bases, with 13 bases between the two germline ends. The CDR3 is 14 residues long. Germline CDR1 and CDR2: SGHTA and FQGTGA. In DNA, the CDR3 is TGTGCCAGCAGCTTAACAGACCAGGCTGGAGGCTACACCTTC. Residues: CASSLTDQAGGYTF. Using reference TRBV7-3 and TRBJ1-2 for the parts outside the CDR3, the full variable domain is GAGVSQTPSNKVTEKGKYVELRCDPISGHTALYWYRQSLGQGPEFLIYFQGTGAADDSGLPNDRFFAVRPEGSVSTLKIQRTERGDSAVYLCASSLTDQAGGYTFGSGTRLTVV.

This sequence joins TRBV11-3 and TRBJ1-2, with D possibly TRBD1 on 5 matching bases. Germline V gene lookup returns CDR1 SGHNT and CDR2 YENEEA. Trimming removed 5 bases at V and 8 bases at J, with 12 bases between. CDR3 size: 12 residues. CDR3: CASSNRTTGYTF. CDR3 coding DNA: TGTGCCAGCAGCAACAGGACTACGGGCTACACCTTC.

The J gene is TRBJ2-2, the V gene TRBV18; TRBD2 agrees at 10 bases. V trimming: 4 bases; J trimming: 1 base; junction bases outside the gene matches: 9. Looked up from germline, CDR1 is KGHSH and CDR2 is LQKENI. This CDR3 is 18 amino acids long. The CDR3 here is CASSRNSGRIGNTGELFF. CDR3 sequence (DNA): TGTGCCAGCTCACGCAATAGCGGGAGGATCGGGAACACCGGGGAGCTGTTTTTT.

V gene TRBV28 combines with J gene TRBJ2-3; 10 positions match TRBD2. CDR1 is MDHEN, CDR2 SYDVKM, per germline. The CDR3 runs to 16 residues. V lost 3 bases, J lost 4 bases, and 7 bases stayed unmatched. The CDR3 region has the DNA TGTGCCAGCAGTTTCGGGCTAGCGGGAGCGGCAGATACGCAGTATTTT. This codes for CASSFGLAGAADTQYF.

The sample holds a few counts of this clone. J is TRBJ2-2 and V is TRBV2, with D perhaps matching TRBD2 (5 bases). Trimming cost V 3 bases and J 5 bases, with 7 bases left between them. CDR1 SNHLY and CDR2 FYNNEI come from the germline V gene. This CDR3 spans 13 amino acids. CDR3 nucleotides: TGTGCCAGCAGTGACACGGGAACCGGGGAGCTGTTTTTT. Translated: CASSDTGTGELFF.

This clone has a handful of counts. The chain employs TRBV9 and TRBJ1-1, with D perhaps TRBD1 (6 bases). The germline V gene has CDR1 SGDLS and CDR2 YYNGEE. Trimming pared 4 bases from V and 1 base from J, leaving 17 bases between. The CDR3 runs to 16 residues. The CDR3 nucleotides are TGTGCCAGCAGCTCCTACAGGGTCGAAGGGAACACTGAAGCTTTCTTT. Translated, it gives CASSSYRVEGNTEAFF.

This chain joins TRBV7-2 and TRBJ2-5; 7 nucleotides align to TRBD2. This CDR3 region has 14 residues. The ends lost 3 bases at V and 2 bases at J; junction bases unmatched: 3. CDR1 is SGHTA and CDR2 is FQGNSA in the germline V gene. CDR3 amino acids: CASSFPAGQETQYF. CDR3 DNA: TGTGCCAGCAGCTTCCCAGCGGGACAAGAGACCCAGTACTTC.

This clone came up a few times. The rearrangement joins TRBV4-3 to TRBJ1-6, with 7 bases aligning to TRBD1. The CDR3 consists of 15 residues. Per germline, CDR1 LGHNA and CDR2 YSLEER. V was clipped by 2 bases and J by 7 bases; unmatched bases: 5. CDR3: CASSQMTGRNSPLHF. In DNA form, the CDR3 reads TGCGCCAGCAGCCAAATGACAGGGAGGAATTCACCCCTCCACTTT.